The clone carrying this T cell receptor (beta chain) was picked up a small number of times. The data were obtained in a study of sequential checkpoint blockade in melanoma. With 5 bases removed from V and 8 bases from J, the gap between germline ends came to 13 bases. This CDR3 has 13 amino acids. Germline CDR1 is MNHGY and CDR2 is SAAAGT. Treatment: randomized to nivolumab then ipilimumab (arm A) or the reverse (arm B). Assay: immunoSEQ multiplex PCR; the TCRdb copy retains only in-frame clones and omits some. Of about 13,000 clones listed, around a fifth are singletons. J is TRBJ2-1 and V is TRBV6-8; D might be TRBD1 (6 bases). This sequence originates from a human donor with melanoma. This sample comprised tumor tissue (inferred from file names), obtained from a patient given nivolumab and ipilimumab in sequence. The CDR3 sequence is CASSVTGAYEQFF. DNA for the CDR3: TGTGCCAGCAGTGTGACAGGCGCATATGAGCAGTTCTTC.